These T cell receptor beta chains were read from a single sample in a study of OX40 agonist ivuxolimab in advanced cancers. Assay: immunoSEQ multiplex PCR; the TCRdb copy retains only in-frame clones and omits some. The sample carries 50,000 to 65,000 clones, around 85% recorded once. Material: CD4+ or CD8+ T cells sorted from blood, obtained in a trial of the OX40 agonist ivuxolimab. The receptors come from an adult with an advanced solid tumor such as melanoma, head and neck, liver or kidney cancer. CDR3s include the opening cysteine and the closing phenylalanine or tryptophan. A D gene is named only where the DNA matches it firmly. The size entry is marked missing in some rows and otherwise reads once, few, many or a size class.

V gene: TRBV27
clone size: once
J gene: TRBJ1-6
D gene: TRBD1
CDR3 protein: CASSLRGLNSPLHF
CDR3 DNA: TGTGCCAGCAGTTTAAGGGGGCTCAATTCACCCCTCCACTTT

V gene: TRBV2
clone size: once
J gene: TRBJ1-1
D gene: .
CDR3 protein: CASSEGERMNTEAFF
CDR3 DNA: TGTGCCAGCAGTGAAGGGGAGAGAATGAACACTGAAGCTTTCTTT

V gene: TRBV25-1
clone size: .
J gene: TRBJ2-7
D gene: TRBD2
CDR3 protein: CASPSPPSGEDEQYF
CDR3 DNA: TGTGCCAGCCCTTCCCCCCCTAGCGGGGAAGACGAGCAGTACTTC

V gene: TRBV5-4
clone size: .
J gene: TRBJ2-7
D gene: .
CDR3 protein: CASSRDHEQYF
CDR3 DNA: TGTGCCAGCAGTCGAGACCACGAGCAGTACTTC

V gene: TRBV4-3
clone size: .
J gene: TRBJ1-5
D gene: .
CDR3 protein: CASSQEASANQPQHF
CDR3 DNA: TGCGCCAGCAGCCAAGAGGCCAGTGCGAATCAGCCCCAGCATTTT

V gene: TRBV6-9
clone size: .
J gene: TRBJ2-5
D gene: TRBD2
CDR3 protein: CASSYSGGTSGGIGTQYF
CDR3 DNA: TGTGCCAGCAGTTATTCGGGTGGGACTAGCGGGGGGATAGGGACCCAGTACTTC

V gene: TRBV2
clone size: .
J gene: TRBJ2-3
D gene: TRBD2
CDR3 protein: CASSYGGARTDTQYF
CDR3 DNA: TGTGCCAGCAGTTACGGGGGGGCCAGGACAGATACGCAGTATTTT

V gene: TRBV6-1
clone size: .
J gene: TRBJ1-6
D gene: .
CDR3 protein: CASSESRTPLHF
CDR3 DNA: TGTGCCAGCAGTGAATCAAGGACCCCACTCCACTTT

V gene: TRBV14
clone size: .
J gene: TRBJ2-2
D gene: TRBD1
CDR3 protein: CASSPTGIGTGELFF
CDR3 DNA: TGTGCCAGCTCCCCGACAGGGATAGGCACCGGGGAGCTGTTTTTT

V gene: TRBV6-1
clone size: .
J gene: TRBJ2-3
D gene: .
CDR3 protein: CASSEAIDTQYF
CDR3 DNA: TGTGCCAGCAGTGAAGCCATAGATACGCAGTATTTT

V gene: TRBV7-2
clone size: .
J gene: TRBJ2-2
D gene: .
CDR3 protein: CASSSYTGELFF
CDR3 DNA: TGTGCCAGCAGCTCGTACACCGGGGAGCTGTTTTTT

V gene: TRBV27
clone size: .
J gene: TRBJ1-1
D gene: TRBD1
CDR3 protein: CASSPGDRLLNTEAFF
CDR3 DNA: TGTGCCAGCAGTCCGGGGGACAGACTATTGAACACTGAAGCTTTCTTT

V gene: TRBV6-1
clone size: .
J gene: TRBJ2-5
D gene: .
CDR3 protein: CASSVGGAGETQYF
CDR3 DNA: TGTGCCAGCAGTGTTGGGGGGGCAGGAGAGACCCAGTACTTC

V gene: TRBV6-5
clone size: .
J gene: TRBJ1-4
D gene: .
CDR3 protein: CASSYSRGELFF
CDR3 DNA: TGTGCCAGCAGTTACTCCCGCGGGGAACTGTTTTTT

V gene: TRBV2
clone size: .
J gene: TRBJ1-5
D gene: .
CDR3 protein: CASSDVVGAGNQPQHF
CDR3 DNA: TGTGCCAGCAGTGACGTCGTGGGGGCAGGCAATCAGCCCCAGCATTTT

V gene: TRBV20-1
clone size: once
J gene: TRBJ1-4
D gene: TRBD1
CDR3 protein: CSARDPRGDLF
CDR3 DNA: TGCAGTGCTAGAGATCCCAGGGGGGACCTTTTT

V gene: TRBV27
clone size: .
J gene: TRBJ1-1
D gene: TRBD1
CDR3 protein: CASRFLTGEAAFF
CDR3 DNA: TGTGCCAGCAGATTTTTGACAGGGGAGGCAGCTTTCTTT

V gene: TRBV2
clone size: .
J gene: TRBJ2-5
D gene: TRBD2
CDR3 protein: CASSRPTSGGLRTQYF
CDR3 DNA: TGTGCCAGCAGTCGTCCTACTAGCGGGGGGCTTCGGACCCAGTACTTC

V gene: TRBV10-1
clone size: .
J gene: TRBJ1-3
D gene: .
CDR3 protein: CASSEERGGGAVSGNTIYF
CDR3 DNA: TGCGCCAGCAGTGAGGAACGGGGGGGAGGGGCCGTCTCTGGAAACACCATATATTTT

V gene: TRBV7-9
clone size: .
J gene: TRBJ2-7
D gene: .
CDR3 protein: CASSPILTYEQYF
CDR3 DNA: TGTGCCAGCAGCCCAATTCTCACTTACGAGCAGTACTTC

V gene: TRBV10-3
clone size: few
J gene: TRBJ1-1
D gene: TRBD1
CDR3 protein: CAISERTGSTEAFF
CDR3 DNA: TGTGCCATCAGTGAACGGACAGGGAGCACTGAAGCTTTCTTT

V gene: TRBV6-1
clone size: .
J gene: TRBJ1-5
D gene: .
CDR3 protein: CASSVDPGGGQPQHF
CDR3 DNA: TGTGCCAGCAGTGTAGACCCGGGAGGCGGACAGCCCCAGCATTTT

V gene: TRBV6-1
clone size: .
J gene: TRBJ1-2
D gene: .
CDR3 protein: CASGAATSNYGYTF
CDR3 DNA: TGTGCCAGCGGGGCAGCGACCTCTAACTATGGCTACACCTTC

V gene: TRBV5-8
clone size: .
J gene: TRBJ1-5
D gene: TRBD1
CDR3 protein: CASSLGDREGQPQHF
CDR3 DNA: TGTGCCAGCAGCTTGGGGGACAGGGAGGGTCAGCCCCAGCATTTT

V gene: TRBV5-1
clone size: .
J gene: TRBJ2-5
D gene: TRBD2
CDR3 protein: CASSLTGEGETQYF
CDR3 DNA: TGCGCCAGCAGCTTAACGGGGGAGGGAGAGACCCAGTACTTC

V gene: TRBV21-1
clone size: .
J gene: TRBJ1-6
D gene: .
CDR3 protein: CASSKVEVRGPNSPLHF
CDR3 DNA: TGTGCCAGCAGCAAAGTTGAGGTACGCGGGCCCAATTCACCCCTCCACTTT

V gene: TRBV5-4
clone size: .
J gene: TRBJ2-2
D gene: TRBD1
CDR3 protein: CASSKTGVTGELFF
CDR3 DNA: TGTGCCAGCAGCAAGACAGGGGTCACCGGGGAGCTGTTTTTT

V gene: TRBV27
clone size: .
J gene: TRBJ1-2
D gene: TRBD1
CDR3 protein: CASRDRGGLYGYTF
CDR3 DNA: TGTGCCAGCAGAGACAGGGGGGGCTTATATGGCTACACCTTC

V gene: TRBV30
clone size: .
J gene: TRBJ1-3
D gene: TRBD1
CDR3 protein: CAWSGTGTGNTIYF
CDR3 DNA: TGTGCCTGGAGCGGGACAGGGACTGGAAACACCATATATTTT

V gene: TRBV5-1
clone size: .
J gene: TRBJ2-7
D gene: .
CDR3 protein: CASQGIPRSYEQYF
CDR3 DNA: TGCGCCAGCCAGGGAATCCCCCGCTCCTACGAGCAGTACTTC

V gene: TRBV7-2
clone size: medium-sized
J gene: TRBJ1-2
D gene: .
CDR3 protein: CASSLGVGFHGYTF
CDR3 DNA: TGTGCCAGCAGTCTAGGGGTAGGGTTCCATGGCTACACCTTC

V gene: TRBV6-5
clone size: .
J gene: TRBJ1-1
D gene: .
CDR3 protein: CASRVRTLMNTEAFF
CDR3 DNA: TGTGCCAGCAGGGTGAGGACATTAATGAACACTGAAGCTTTCTTT

V gene: TRBV11-2
clone size: .
J gene: TRBJ2-3
D gene: .
CDR3 protein: CASLNPGSSTDTQYF
CDR3 DNA: TGTGCCAGCTTGAACCCAGGGTCTAGCACAGATACGCAGTATTTT

V gene: TRBV10-3
clone size: .
J gene: TRBJ2-7
D gene: .
CDR3 protein: CAISDHRVGTPYEQYF
CDR3 DNA: TGTGCCATCAGTGACCACAGGGTCGGTACCCCCTACGAGCAGTACTTC

V gene: TRBV9
clone size: .
J gene: TRBJ2-3
D gene: TRBD2
CDR3 protein: CASSRPSGGSDTQYF
CDR3 DNA: TGTGCCAGCAGCCGCCCTAGCGGGGGATCGGATACGCAGTATTTT

V gene: TRBV11-1
clone size: .
J gene: TRBJ1-1
D gene: .
CDR3 protein: CASSPRVYSEAFF
CDR3 DNA: TGTGCCAGCAGCCCCAGGGTTTACTCTGAAGCTTTCTTT

V gene: TRBV5-1
clone size: .
J gene: TRBJ2-7
D gene: TRBD1
CDR3 protein: CASSSSGGRYEQYF
CDR3 DNA: TGCGCCAGCAGCTCCTCAGGGGGCCGGTACGAGCAGTACTTC

V gene: TRBV19
clone size: .
J gene: TRBJ2-5
D gene: .
CDR3 protein: CASSMSRETQYF
CDR3 DNA: TGTGCCAGTAGTATGTCCAGGGAGACCCAGTACTTC

V gene: TRBV7-2
clone size: .
J gene: TRBJ1-3
D gene: .
CDR3 protein: CASKLREGTGNTIYF
CDR3 DNA: TGTGCCAGCAAACTTAGGGAAGGAACTGGAAACACCATATATTTT

V gene: TRBV6-6
clone size: .
J gene: TRBJ2-7
D gene: .
CDR3 protein: CASSYGQNYYEQYF
CDR3 DNA: TGTGCCAGCAGTTACGGACAGAATTACTACGAGCAGTACTTC

V gene: TRBV30
clone size: few
J gene: TRBJ1-2
D gene: .
CDR3 protein: CAWRGPDDGYTF
CDR3 DNA: TGTGCCTGGAGGGGGCCAGATGATGGCTACACCTTC

V gene: TRBV20-1
clone size: once
J gene: TRBJ2-1
D gene: .
CDR3 protein: CSAERDEQFF
CDR3 DNA: TGCAGTGCGGAACGAGATGAGCAGTTCTTC

V gene: TRBV2
clone size: .
J gene: TRBJ1-5
D gene: .
CDR3 protein: CASRGRPRGNSNQPQHF
CDR3 DNA: TGTGCCAGCAGGGGGCGTCCGCGGGGCAATAGCAATCAGCCCCAGCATTTT

V gene: TRBV7-7
clone size: .
J gene: TRBJ2-2
D gene: .
CDR3 protein: CASSSAGTGELFF
CDR3 DNA: TGTGCCAGCAGCTCCGCGGGCACCGGGGAGCTGTTTTTT

V gene: TRBV20-1
clone size: .
J gene: TRBJ2-7
D gene: .
CDR3 protein: CSAKVQREQYF
CDR3 DNA: TGCAGTGCTAAGGTCCAACGCGAGCAGTACTTC